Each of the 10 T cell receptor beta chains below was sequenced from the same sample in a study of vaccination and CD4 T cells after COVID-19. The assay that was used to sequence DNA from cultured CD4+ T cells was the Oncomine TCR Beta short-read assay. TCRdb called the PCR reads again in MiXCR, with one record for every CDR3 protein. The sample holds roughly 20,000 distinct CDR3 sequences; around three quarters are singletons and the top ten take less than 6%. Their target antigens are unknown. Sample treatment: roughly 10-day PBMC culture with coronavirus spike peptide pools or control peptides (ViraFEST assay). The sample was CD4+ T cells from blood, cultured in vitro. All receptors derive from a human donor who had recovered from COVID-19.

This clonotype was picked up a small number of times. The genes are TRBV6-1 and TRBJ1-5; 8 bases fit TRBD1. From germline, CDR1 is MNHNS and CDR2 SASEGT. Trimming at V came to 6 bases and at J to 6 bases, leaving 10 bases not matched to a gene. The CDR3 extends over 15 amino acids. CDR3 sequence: CASSLGQGKGQPQHF. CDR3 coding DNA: TGTGCCAGCAGCCTTGGACAGGGTAAAGGTCAGCCCCAGCATTTT.

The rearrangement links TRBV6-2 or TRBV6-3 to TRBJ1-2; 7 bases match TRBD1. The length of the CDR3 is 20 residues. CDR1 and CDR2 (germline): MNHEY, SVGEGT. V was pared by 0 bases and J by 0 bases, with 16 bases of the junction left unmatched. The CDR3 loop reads CASSYSGLGTARIANYGYTF. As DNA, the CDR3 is TGTGCCAGCAGTTACTCGGGTCTTGGGACAGCCAGGATAGCTAACTATGGCTACACCTTC.

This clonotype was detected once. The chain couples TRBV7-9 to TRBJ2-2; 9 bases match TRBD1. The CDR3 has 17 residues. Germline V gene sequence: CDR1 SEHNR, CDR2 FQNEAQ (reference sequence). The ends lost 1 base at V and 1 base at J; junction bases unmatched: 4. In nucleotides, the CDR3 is TGTGCCAGCAGCTTAGAAAGGGGACAGGGGAACACCGGGGAGCTGTTTTTT. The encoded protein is CASSLERGQGNTGELFF.

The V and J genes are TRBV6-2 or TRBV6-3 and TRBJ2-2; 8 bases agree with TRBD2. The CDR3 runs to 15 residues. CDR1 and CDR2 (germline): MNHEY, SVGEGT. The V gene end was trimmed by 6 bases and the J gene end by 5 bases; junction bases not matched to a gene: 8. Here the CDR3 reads CASRVAGKRTGELFF. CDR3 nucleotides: TGTGCCAGCAGGGTAGCGGGAAAGAGAACCGGGGAGCTGTTTTTT.

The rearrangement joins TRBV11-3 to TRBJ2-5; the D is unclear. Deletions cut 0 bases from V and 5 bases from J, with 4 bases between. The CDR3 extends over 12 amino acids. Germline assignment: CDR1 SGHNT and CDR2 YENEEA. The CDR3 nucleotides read TGTGCCAGCAGCTTAGACCGGGAGACCCAGTACTTC. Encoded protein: CASSLDRETQYF.

The CDR3 region is CASSDRRDAEAFF. CDR3 nucleotide sequence: TGTGCCAGCAGTGACCGAAGGGACGCTGAAGCTTTCTTT. J is TRBJ1-1 and V is TRBV6-2 or TRBV6-3; possibly TRBD1 for D (5 bases). V dropped 5 bases and J dropped 6 bases, with 13 bases sitting between them. Germline V gene sequence: CDR1 MNHEY, CDR2 SVGEGT. The length of the CDR3 is 13 residues.

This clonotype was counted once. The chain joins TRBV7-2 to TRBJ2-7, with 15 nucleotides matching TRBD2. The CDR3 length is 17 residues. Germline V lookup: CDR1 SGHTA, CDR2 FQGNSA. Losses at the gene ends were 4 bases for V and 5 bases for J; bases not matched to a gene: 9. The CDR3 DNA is TGTGCCAGCAGCTCCGGACTAGCGGGAGGGCCGGGGGACGAGCAGTACTTC. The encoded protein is CASSSGLAGGPGDEQYF.

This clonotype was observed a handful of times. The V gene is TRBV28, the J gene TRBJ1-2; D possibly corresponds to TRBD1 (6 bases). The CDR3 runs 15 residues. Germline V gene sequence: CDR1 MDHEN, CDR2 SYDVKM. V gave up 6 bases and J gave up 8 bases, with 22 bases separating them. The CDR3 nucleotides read TGTGCCAGCAGAACACCAGGACAGAGGACTTTGGGCTACACCTTC. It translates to CASRTPGQRTLGYTF.

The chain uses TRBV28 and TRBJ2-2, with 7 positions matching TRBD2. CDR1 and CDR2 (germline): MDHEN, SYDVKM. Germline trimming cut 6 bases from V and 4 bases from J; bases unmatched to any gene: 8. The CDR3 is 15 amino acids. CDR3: CASSPGGRATGELFF. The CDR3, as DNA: TGTGCCAGCAGCCCAGGCGGGAGAGCCACCGGGGAGCTGTTTTTT. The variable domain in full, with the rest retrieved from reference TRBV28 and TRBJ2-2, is DVKVTQSSRYLVKRTGEKVFLECVQDMDHENMFWYRQDPGLGLRLIYFSYDVKMKEKGDIPEGYSVSREKKERFSLILESASTNQTSMYLCASSPGGRATGELFFGEGSRLTVL.

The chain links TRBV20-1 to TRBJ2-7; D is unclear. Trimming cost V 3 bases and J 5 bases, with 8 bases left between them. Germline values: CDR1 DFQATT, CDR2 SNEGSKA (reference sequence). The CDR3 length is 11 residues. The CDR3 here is CSASGLNEQYF. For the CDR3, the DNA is TGCAGTGCTAGCGGGTTAAACGAGCAGTACTTC.